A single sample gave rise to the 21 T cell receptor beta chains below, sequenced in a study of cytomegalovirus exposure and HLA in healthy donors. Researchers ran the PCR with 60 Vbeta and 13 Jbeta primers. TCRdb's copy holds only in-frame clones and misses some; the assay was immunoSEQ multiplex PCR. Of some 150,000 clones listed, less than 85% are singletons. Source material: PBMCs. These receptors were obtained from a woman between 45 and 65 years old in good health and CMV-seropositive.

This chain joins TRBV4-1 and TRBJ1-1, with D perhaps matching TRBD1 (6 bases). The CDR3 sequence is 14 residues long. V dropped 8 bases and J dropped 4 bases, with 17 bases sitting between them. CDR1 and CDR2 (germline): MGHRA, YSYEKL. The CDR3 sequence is CASGGQMLSTEAFF. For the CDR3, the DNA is TGCGCCAGCGGTGGACAGATGCTCTCCACTGAAGCTTTCTTT.

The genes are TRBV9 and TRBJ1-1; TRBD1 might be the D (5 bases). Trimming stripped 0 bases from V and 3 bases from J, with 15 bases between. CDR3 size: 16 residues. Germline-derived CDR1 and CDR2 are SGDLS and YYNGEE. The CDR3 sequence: CASSVGEGARDTEAFF. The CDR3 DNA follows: TGTGCCAGCAGCGTAGGGGAAGGGGCTAGGGACACTGAAGCTTTCTTT.

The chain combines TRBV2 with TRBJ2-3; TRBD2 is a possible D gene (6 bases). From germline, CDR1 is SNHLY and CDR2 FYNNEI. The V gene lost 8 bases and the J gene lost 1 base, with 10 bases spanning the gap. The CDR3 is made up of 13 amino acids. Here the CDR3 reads CASPREGTDTQYF. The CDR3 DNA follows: TGTGCCAGCCCCAGGGAGGGCACAGATACGCAGTATTTT.

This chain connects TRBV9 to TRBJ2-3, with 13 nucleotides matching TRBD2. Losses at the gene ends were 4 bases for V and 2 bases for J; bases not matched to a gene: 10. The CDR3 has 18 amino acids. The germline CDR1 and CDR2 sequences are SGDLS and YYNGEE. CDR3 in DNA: TGTGCCAGCAGCCCTAGTGGACTAGCGGGGGCCCTCACAGATACGCAGTATTTT. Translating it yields CASSPSGLAGALTDTQYF.

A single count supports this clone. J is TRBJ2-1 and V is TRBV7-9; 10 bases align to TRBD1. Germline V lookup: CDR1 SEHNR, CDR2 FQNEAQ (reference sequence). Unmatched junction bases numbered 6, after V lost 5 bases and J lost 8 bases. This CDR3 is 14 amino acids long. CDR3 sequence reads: CASSRGGTGDEQFF. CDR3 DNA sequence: TGTGCCAGCAGCCGTGGGGGGACAGGGGATGAGCAGTTCTTC.

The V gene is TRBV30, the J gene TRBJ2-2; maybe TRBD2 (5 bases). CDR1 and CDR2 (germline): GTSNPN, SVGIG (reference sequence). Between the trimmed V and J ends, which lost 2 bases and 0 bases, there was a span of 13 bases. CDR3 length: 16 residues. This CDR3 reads CAWSPRGPPNTGELFF. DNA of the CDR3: TGTGCCTGGAGTCCCCGCGGGCCGCCGAACACCGGGGAGCTGTTTTTT.

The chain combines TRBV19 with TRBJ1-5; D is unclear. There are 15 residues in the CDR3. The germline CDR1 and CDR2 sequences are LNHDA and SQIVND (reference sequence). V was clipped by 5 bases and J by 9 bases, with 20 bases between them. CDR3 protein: CASSSRTGKVAPQHF. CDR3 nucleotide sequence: TGTGCCAGTAGTTCGCGGACGGGAAAGGTGGCGCCCCAGCATTTT.

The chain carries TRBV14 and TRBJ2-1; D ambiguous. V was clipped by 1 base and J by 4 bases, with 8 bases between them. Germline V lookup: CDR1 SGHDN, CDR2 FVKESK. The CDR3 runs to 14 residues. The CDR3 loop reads CASSQGLPYNEQFF. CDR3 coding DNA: TGTGCCAGCAGCCAAGGTCTCCCGTACAATGAGCAGTTCTTC.

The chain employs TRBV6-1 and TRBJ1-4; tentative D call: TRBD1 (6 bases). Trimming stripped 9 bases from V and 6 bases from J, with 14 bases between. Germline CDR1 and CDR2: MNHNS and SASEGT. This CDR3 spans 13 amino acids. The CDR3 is CASRPGVDEKLFF. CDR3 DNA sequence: TGTGCCAGTAGACCAGGGGTTGATGAAAAACTGTTTTTT.

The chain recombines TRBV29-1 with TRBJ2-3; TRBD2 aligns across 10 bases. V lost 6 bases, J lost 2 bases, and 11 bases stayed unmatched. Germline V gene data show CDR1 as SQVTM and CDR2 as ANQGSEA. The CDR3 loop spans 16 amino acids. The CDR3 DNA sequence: TGCAGCGTCGCTGCGGGGGGACTAGCGAACACAGATACGCAGTATTTT. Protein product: CSVAAGGLANTDTQYF.

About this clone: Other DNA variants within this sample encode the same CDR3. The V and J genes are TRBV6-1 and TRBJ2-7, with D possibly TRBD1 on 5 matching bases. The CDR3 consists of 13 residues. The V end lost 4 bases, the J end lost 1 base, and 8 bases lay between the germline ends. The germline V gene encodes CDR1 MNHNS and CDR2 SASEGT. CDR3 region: CASSAQGSYEQYF. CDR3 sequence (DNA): TGTGCCAGCAGTGCCCAGGGATCCTACGAGCAGTACTTC.

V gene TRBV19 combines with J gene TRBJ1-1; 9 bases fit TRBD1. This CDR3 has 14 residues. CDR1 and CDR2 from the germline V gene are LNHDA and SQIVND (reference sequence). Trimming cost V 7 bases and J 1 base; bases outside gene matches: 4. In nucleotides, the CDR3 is TGTGCCAGTATCCACAGGGGGCGGAACACTGAAGCTTTCTTT. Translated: CASIHRGRNTEAFF. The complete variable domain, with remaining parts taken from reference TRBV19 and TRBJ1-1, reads DGGITQSPKYLFRKEGQNVTLSCEQNLNHDAMYWYRQDPGQGLRLIYYSQIVNDFQKGDIAEGYSVSREKKESFPLTVTSAQKNPTAFYLCASIHRGRNTEAFFGQGTRLTVV.

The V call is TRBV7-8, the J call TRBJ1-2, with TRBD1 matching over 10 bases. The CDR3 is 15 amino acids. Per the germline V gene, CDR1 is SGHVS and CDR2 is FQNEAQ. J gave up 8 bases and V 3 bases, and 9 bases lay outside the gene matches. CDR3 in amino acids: CASSFRDRGEGGYTF. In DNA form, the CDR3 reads TGTGCCAGCAGCTTCCGGGACAGGGGAGAAGGAGGCTACACCTTC. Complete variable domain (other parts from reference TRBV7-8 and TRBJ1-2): GAGVSQSPRYKVAKRGQDVALRCDPISGHVSLFWYQQALGQGPEFLTYFQNEAQLDKSGLPSDRFFAERPEGSVSTLKIQRTQQEDSAVYLCASSFRDRGEGGYTFGSGTRLTVV.

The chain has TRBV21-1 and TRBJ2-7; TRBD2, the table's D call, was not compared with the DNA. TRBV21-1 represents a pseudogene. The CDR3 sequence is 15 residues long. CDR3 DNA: TGTGCCAGCAGCCCCCTCCCGGGGGGCCCCTACGAGCAGTACTTC. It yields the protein CASSPLPGGPYEQYF.

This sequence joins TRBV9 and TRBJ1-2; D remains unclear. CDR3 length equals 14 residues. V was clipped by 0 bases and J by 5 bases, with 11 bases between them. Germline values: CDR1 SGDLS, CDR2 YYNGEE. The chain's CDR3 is CASSVGGIRYGYTF. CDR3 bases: TGTGCCAGCAGCGTAGGAGGGATTAGGTATGGCTACACCTTC.

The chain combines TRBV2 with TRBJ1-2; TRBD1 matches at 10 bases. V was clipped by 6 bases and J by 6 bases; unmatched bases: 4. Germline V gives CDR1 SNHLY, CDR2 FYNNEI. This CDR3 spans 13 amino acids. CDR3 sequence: CASSDRGRDGYTF. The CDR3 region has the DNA TGTGCCAGCAGCGACAGGGGGCGAGATGGCTACACCTTC.

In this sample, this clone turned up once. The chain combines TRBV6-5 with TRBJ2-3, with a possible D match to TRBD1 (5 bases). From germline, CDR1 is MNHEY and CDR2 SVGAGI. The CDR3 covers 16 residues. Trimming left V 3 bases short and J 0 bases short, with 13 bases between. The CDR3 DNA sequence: TGTGCCAGCAGTTATGGACAAGATACTAGCACAGATACGCAGTATTTT. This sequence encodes CASSYGQDTSTDTQYF.

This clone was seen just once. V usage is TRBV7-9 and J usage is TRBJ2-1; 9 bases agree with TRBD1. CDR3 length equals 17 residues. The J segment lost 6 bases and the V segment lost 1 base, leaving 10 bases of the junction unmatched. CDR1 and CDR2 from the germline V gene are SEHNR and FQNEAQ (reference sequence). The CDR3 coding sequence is TGTGCCAGCAGCTTAGGGAGGGACAGGGATGAGGTCAATGAGCAGTTCTTC. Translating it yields CASSLGRDRDEVNEQFF. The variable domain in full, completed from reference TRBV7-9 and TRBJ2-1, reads DTGVSQNPRHKITKRGQNVTFRCDPISEHNRLYWYRQTLGQGPEFLTYFQNEAQLEKSRLLSDRFSAERPKGSFSTLEIQRTEQGDSAMYLCASSLGRDRDEVNEQFFGPGTRLTVL.

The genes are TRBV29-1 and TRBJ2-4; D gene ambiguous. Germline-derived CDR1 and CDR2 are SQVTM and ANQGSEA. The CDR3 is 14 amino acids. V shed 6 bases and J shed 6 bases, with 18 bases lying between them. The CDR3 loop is CSVPVGGSLNIQYF. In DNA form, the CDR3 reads TGCAGCGTCCCGGTTGGCGGCTCCCTAAACATTCAGTACTTC.

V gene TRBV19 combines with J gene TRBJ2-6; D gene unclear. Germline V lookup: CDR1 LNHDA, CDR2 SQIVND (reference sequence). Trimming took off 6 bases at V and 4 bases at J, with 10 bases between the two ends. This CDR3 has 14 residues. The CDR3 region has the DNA TGTGCCAGTAGCCCCACCGGGGGGGCCAACGTCCTGACTTTC. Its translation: CASSPTGGANVLTF.

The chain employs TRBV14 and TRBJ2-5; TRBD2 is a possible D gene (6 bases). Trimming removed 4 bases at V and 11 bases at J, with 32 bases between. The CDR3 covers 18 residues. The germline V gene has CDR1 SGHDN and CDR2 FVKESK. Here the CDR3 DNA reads TGTGCCAGCAGCCCCCGGTGGGGAGATGGGGGGACGGATGGGGAGCAGTACTTC. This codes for CASSPRWGDGGTDGEQYF.